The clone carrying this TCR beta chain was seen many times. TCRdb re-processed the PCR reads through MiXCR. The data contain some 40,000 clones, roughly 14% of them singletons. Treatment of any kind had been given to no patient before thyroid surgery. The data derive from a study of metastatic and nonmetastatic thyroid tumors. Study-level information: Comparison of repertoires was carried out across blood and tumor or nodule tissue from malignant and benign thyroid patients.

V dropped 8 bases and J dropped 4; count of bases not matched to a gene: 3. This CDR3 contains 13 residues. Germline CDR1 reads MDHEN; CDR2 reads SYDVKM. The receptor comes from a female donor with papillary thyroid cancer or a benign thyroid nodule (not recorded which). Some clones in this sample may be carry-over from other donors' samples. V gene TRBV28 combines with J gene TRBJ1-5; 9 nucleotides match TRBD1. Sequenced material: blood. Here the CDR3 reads CASGDRENQPQHF. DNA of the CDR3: TGTGCCAGCGGGGACAGGGAAAATCAGCCCCAGCATTTT.